This is a list of T cell receptor beta chains from one sample in a study of shared clonotypes between healthy human individuals. The repertoire was sequenced with immunoSEQ multiplex PCR; TCRdb's copy has only in-frame clones and lacks some. The sample includes about 2.3 million clones, under 95% of them seen just once. The sequenced material came from naive CD4+ T cells from PBMCs. The receptors derive from a man between 18 and 29 years old in good health. Some clones in this sample may be carry-over from other donors' samples. The CDR3 runs from the conserved cysteine through the conserved F or W. The D gene is left open where the match is weak. Size is omitted from some rows. Given values are once, few, many or a class for expanded clones.

j_call d_call v_call clone_size cdr3_aa cdr3_nt
TRBJ1-5 TRBD1 TRBV19 few CASSLHGQGNQPQHF TGTGCCAGTAGCCTACATGGACAGGGCAATCAGCCCCAGCATTTT
TRBJ2-1 . TRBV11-2 . CASSERAQFGEQFF TGTGCCAGCAGCGAACGGGCCCAGTTCGGTGAGCAGTTCTTC
TRBJ1-3 . TRBV29-1 once CSVEGSAGNTIYF TGCAGCGTTGAGGGGTCAGCGGGAAACACCATATATTTT
TRBJ1-1 TRBD1 TRBV5-1 . CASSALGQLNTEAFF TGCGCCAGCAGCGCCTTGGGACAGCTCAACACTGAAGCTTTCTTT
TRBJ2-7 . TRBV5-1 . CASSHDTRSYEQYF TGCGCCAGCAGCCACGACACGCGCTCCTACGAGCAGTACTTC
TRBJ1-2 TRBD1 TRBV18 . CASSAGTGPDYGYTF TGTGCCAGCTCAGCCGGGACAGGGCCGGACTATGGCTACACCTTC
TRBJ2-5 . TRBV7-2 . CASSLVGADQETQYF TGTGCCAGCAGCTTAGTCGGGGCAGACCAAGAGACCCAGTACTTC
TRBJ2-7 TRBD2 TRBV19 . CASSTSFFRGGEYEQYF TGTGCCAGTAGTACCTCATTTTTCCGGGGAGGGGAATACGAGCAGTACTTC
TRBJ2-5 . TRBV5-1 few CASSLPQETQYF TGCGCCAGCAGCTTGCCCCAAGAGACCCAGTACTTC
TRBJ1-2 . TRBV27 . CASSNFRGGGYTF TGTGCCAGCAGTAACTTTAGGGGGGGCGGCTACACCTTC
TRBJ2-7 TRBD2 TRBV5-1 . CASSLEAGGPSEQYF TGCGCCAGCAGCTTGGAGGCGGGAGGGCCGAGTGAGCAGTACTTC
TRBJ2-1 . TRBV2 . CASSEAGVLYNEQFF TGTGCCAGCAGTGAAGCGGGGGTTCTTTACAATGAGCAGTTCTTC
TRBJ2-5 TRBD1 TRBV15 . CATNPTGGLETQYF TGTGCCACCAACCCAACAGGGGGCTTAGAGACCCAGTACTTC
TRBJ1-2 TRBD1 TRBV5-4 . CASSLAPTGVYGYTF TGTGCCAGCAGCTTGGCCCCAACAGGGGTCTATGGCTACACCTTC
TRBJ2-7 . TRBV28 . CASISRKSSYEQYF TGTGCCAGCATCTCGAGGAAGTCCTCCTACGAGCAGTACTTC
TRBJ2-1 TRBD2 TRBV27 . CASSLKLAGALNEQFF TGTGCCAGCAGTTTAAAACTAGCGGGAGCCCTCAATGAGCAGTTCTTC
TRBJ2-7 TRBD1 TRBV10-3 . CAISGDRGPSGASYEQYF TGTGCCATCAGTGGGGACAGGGGGCCAAGCGGGGCCTCCTACGAGCAGTACTTC
TRBJ2-1 . TRBV25-1 . CASGGHPNEQFF TGTGCCAGCGGCGGACACCCCAATGAGCAGTTCTTC
TRBJ2-7 . TRBV14 . CASSQGSWGRPIEQYF TGTGCCAGCAGCCAAGGCTCCTGGGGGAGGCCCATAGAGCAGTACTTC
TRBJ2-2 TRBD1 TRBV4-3 . CASSRPGTGTGELFF TGCGCCAGCAGCCGCCCCGGGACAGGGACCGGGGAGCTGTTTTTT
TRBJ2-2 TRBD1 TRBV2 . CAGKGQATNTGELFF TGTGCCGGCAAGGGACAGGCTACGAACACCGGGGAGCTGTTTTTT
TRBJ1-2 . TRBV4-3 once CASSQVARGNGYTF TGCGCCAGCAGCCAAGTCGCCAGAGGGAATGGCTACACCTTC
TRBJ1-1 . TRBV18 . CASSPAGPGYTEAFF TGTGCCAGCTCACCAGCGGGTCCCGGGTATACTGAAGCTTTCTTT
TRBJ1-1 . TRBV28 . CASSSIARANTEAFF TGTGCCAGCAGTTCGATAGCCCGGGCGAACACTGAAGCTTTCTTT
TRBJ2-7 . TRBV7-7 . CASSPPRTAYEQYF TGTGCCAGCAGCCCCCCACGTACCGCCTACGAGCAGTACTTC
TRBJ1-2 TRBD1 TRBV5-4 . CASSPRQGGNDNYGYTF TGTGCCAGCAGCCCTAGACAGGGGGGCAATGATAACTATGGCTACACCTTC
TRBJ2-5 . TRBV10-1 . CASKQDRYQETQYF TGCGCCAGCAAGCAGGACAGATATCAAGAGACCCAGTACTTC
TRBJ2-1 TRBD2 TRBV7-9 . CASSLELAGAYNEQFF TGTGCCAGCAGCTTAGAGCTAGCGGGGGCCTACAATGAGCAGTTCTTC
TRBJ2-3 . TRBV18 once CASSPIRSRTDTQYF TGTGCCAGCTCACCAATCCGCAGCCGCACAGATACGCAGTATTTT
TRBJ1-2 . TRBV19 . CASYPSNYYGYTF TGTGCCAGCTACCCAAGTAATTACTATGGCTACACCTTC
TRBJ2-3 . TRBV29-1 . CSVVPGSVFDTQYF TGCAGCGTCGTACCGGGCTCTGTCTTTGATACGCAGTATTTT
TRBJ2-7 TRBD2 TRBV27 . CASSRGLAGFTPYEQYF TGTGCCAGCAGTAGGGGACTAGCGGGATTTACTCCCTACGAGCAGTACTTC
TRBJ1-2 . TRBV28 . CASSLSAGGYTF TGTGCCAGCAGTTTATCCGCGGGGGGCTACACCTTC
TRBJ1-1 . TRBV2 . CASTQYGTEAFF TGTGCCAGCACCCAATACGGCACTGAAGCTTTCTTT
TRBJ1-1 TRBD1 TRBV9 few CASSPRQGNTEAFF TGTGCCAGCAGCCCAAGACAGGGGAACACTGAAGCTTTCTTT
TRBJ1-2 . TRBV28 . CASSSTGYYGYTF TGTGCCAGCAGTTCCACAGGCTACTATGGCTACACCTTC
TRBJ2-3 TRBD2 TRBV7-8 . CASSSSLAGTDTQYF TGTGCCAGCAGCTCCTCACTAGCGGGCACAGATACGCAGTATTTT
TRBJ1-2 . TRBV6-6 . CASSPTGGRYGYTF TGTGCCAGCAGCCCCACGGGGGGCCGATACGGCTACACCTTC
TRBJ1-2 . TRBV28 . CASTLGGWQQANYGYTF TGTGCCAGCACCCTTGGGGGATGGCAGCAAGCTAACTATGGCTACACCTTC
TRBJ1-1 TRBD1 TRBV28 . CASSSPGTGLGTEAFF TGTGCCAGCAGTTCGCCAGGGACAGGGTTGGGCACTGAAGCTTTCTTT
TRBJ2-7 . TRBV6-1 . CASSEIGEALDEQYF TGTGCCAGCAGTGAAATCGGAGAGGCCCTGGACGAGCAGTACTTC